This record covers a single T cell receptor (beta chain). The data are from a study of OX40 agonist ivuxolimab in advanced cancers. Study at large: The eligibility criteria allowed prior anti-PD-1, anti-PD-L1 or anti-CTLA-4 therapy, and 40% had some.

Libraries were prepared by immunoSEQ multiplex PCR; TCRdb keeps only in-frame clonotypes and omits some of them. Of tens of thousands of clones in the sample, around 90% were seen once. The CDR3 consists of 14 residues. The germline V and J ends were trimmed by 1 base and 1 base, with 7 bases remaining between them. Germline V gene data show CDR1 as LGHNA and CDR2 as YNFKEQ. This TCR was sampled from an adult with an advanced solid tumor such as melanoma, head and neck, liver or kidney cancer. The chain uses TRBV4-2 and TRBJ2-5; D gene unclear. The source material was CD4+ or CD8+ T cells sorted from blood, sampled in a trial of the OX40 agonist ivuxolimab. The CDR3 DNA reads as TGTGCCAGCAGCCAAGCCCCTTTCCAAGAGACCCAGTACTTC. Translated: CASSQAPFQETQYF.